Sequencing of this T cell receptor (beta chain) was carried out in a study of blood T cell repertoires in COVID-19. Whole-study context: Specimens from acute and convalescent COVID-19 originated in the United States, Italy and Spain.

TCRdb keeps only in-frame clones here, not all; method: immunoSEQ multiplex PCR. The sample has fewer than 350,000 clones; more than 75% are singletons. Germline CDR1 and CDR2: MDHEN and SYDVKM. The CDR3 is made up of 14 amino acids. Losses at the gene ends were 5 bases for V and 10 bases for J; bases not matched to a gene: 12. The clonotype originates from a woman aged 55-69 years in a cohort exposed to, infected with or recovered from COVID-19 (not recorded which). This rearrangement joins TRBV28 to TRBJ2-7; the match to TRBD2 covers 9 bases. Sequenced sample: PBMCs or T cells enriched from blood (not recorded which). CDR3 bases: TGTGCCAGCAGTCCCACCGGGACTAGCTTCGACCAGTACTTC. This translates into CASSPTGTSFDQYF.